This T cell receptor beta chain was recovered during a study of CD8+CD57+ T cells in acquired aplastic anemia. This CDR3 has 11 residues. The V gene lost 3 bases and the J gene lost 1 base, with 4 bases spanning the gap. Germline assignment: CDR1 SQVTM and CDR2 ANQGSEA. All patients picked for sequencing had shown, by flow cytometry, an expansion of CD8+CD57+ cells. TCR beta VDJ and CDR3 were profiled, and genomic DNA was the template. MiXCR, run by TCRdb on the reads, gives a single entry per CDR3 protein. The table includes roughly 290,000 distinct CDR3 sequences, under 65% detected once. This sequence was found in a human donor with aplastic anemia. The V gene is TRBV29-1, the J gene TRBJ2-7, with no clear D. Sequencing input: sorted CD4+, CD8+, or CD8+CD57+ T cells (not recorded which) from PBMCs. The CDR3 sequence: CSVDISYEQYF. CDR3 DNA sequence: TGCAGCGTTGATATTTCCTACGAGCAGTACTTC.